Listed below are T cell receptor beta chains from one sample, sequenced in a study of blood T cell repertoires in COVID-19. The data were produced by immunoSEQ multiplex PCR, yet TCRdb's version contains in-frame clones alone and is incomplete. The sample includes 250,000 to 350,000 clones, 70% to 85% seen only once; the top ten take approximately 1.5%. The sample comprised peripheral blood. These receptors were taken from a human donor with COVID-19, enrolled during active disease. The donor label of this sample is uncertain. CDR3s include the opening cysteine and the closing phenylalanine or tryptophan. A D gene is named only where the DNA matches it firmly. Part of the rows lack a size; the others show once, few, many or a class for expanded clones.

v_gene: TRBV7-2; abundance: once; d_gene: TRBD2; j_gene: TRBJ2-3; CDR3nt: TGTGCCAGCAGCTCGAATAGCGGGAGGGTTACAGATACGCAGTATTTT; CDR3aa: CASSSNSGRVTDTQYF
v_gene: TRBV5-1; abundance: NA; d_gene: TRBD2; j_gene: TRBJ2-7; CDR3nt: TGCGCCAGCAGCTTGGAGGGACTAGCTTCGAAGGAGCAGTACTTC; CDR3aa: CASSLEGLASKEQYF
v_gene: TRBV6-4; abundance: NA; d_gene: NA; j_gene: TRBJ1-1; CDR3nt: TGTGCCAGCAGTGTGGCCGCGAACACTGAAGCTTTCTTT; CDR3aa: CASSVAANTEAFF
v_gene: TRBV3-1/TRBV3-2; abundance: NA; d_gene: TRBD1; j_gene: TRBJ1-6; CDR3nt: TGTGCCAGCAGCTCAGTTGGGACAGCTAGTTCACCCCTCCACTTT; CDR3aa: CASSSVGTASSPLHF
v_gene: TRBV5-1; abundance: many; d_gene: TRBD1; j_gene: TRBJ2-7; CDR3nt: TGCGCCAGCAGCGATACAGGGGGGCCTTGGGAGCAGTACTTC; CDR3aa: CASSDTGGPWEQYF
v_gene: TRBV5-1; abundance: NA; d_gene: TRBD2; j_gene: TRBJ2-7; CDR3nt: TGCGCCAGCAGACTGGGACTAGCGGTCTCCTACGAGCAGTACTTC; CDR3aa: CASRLGLAVSYEQYF
v_gene: TRBV6-5; abundance: NA; d_gene: TRBD2; j_gene: TRBJ2-1; CDR3nt: TGTGCCAGCATTAGCGGGAGGGCCAGTCCCGAGCAGTTCTTC; CDR3aa: CASISGRASPEQFF
v_gene: TRBV9; abundance: NA; d_gene: TRBD2; j_gene: TRBJ2-5; CDR3nt: TGTGCCAGCAGCCTGGGACTACTACAAGAGACCCAGTACTTC; CDR3aa: CASSLGLLQETQYF
v_gene: TRBV28; abundance: once; d_gene: TRBD1; j_gene: TRBJ1-4; CDR3nt: TGTGCCAGCAGTACCGGGACAGGGCATGAAAAACTGTTTTTT; CDR3aa: CASSTGTGHEKLFF
v_gene: TRBV28; abundance: few; d_gene: TRBD1; j_gene: TRBJ1-6; CDR3nt: TGTGCCAGCAATCCGGGGACAGGGGGTTCACCCCTCCACTTT; CDR3aa: CASNPGTGGSPLHF
v_gene: TRBV14; abundance: once; d_gene: NA; j_gene: TRBJ2-5; CDR3nt: TGTGCCAGCAGCCAAGATAATCGCGGTCGGCAAGAGACCCAGTACTTC; CDR3aa: CASSQDNRGRQETQYF
v_gene: TRBV9; abundance: NA; d_gene: NA; j_gene: TRBJ2-3; CDR3nt: TGTGCCAGCAGCGTGCGCGAACTAGCTTCCACAGATACGCAGTATTTT; CDR3aa: CASSVRELASTDTQYF
v_gene: TRBV3-1/TRBV3-2; abundance: NA; d_gene: TRBD2; j_gene: TRBJ2-3; CDR3nt: TGTGCCAGCAGCCTCGGACTAGCGGGAGGGCCGGATACGCAGTATTTT; CDR3aa: CASSLGLAGGPDTQYF
v_gene: TRBV9; abundance: NA; d_gene: TRBD2; j_gene: TRBJ2-2; CDR3nt: TGTGCCAGCAGCGCTAGACTAGCGGAGGGCACCGGGGAGCTGTTTTTT; CDR3aa: CASSARLAEGTGELFF
v_gene: TRBV6-5; abundance: NA; d_gene: NA; j_gene: TRBJ2-4; CDR3nt: TGTGCCAGTAACGGGTTAGCCAAAAACATTCAGTACTTC; CDR3aa: CASNGLAKNIQYF
v_gene: TRBV7-9; abundance: NA; d_gene: TRBD2; j_gene: TRBJ2-7; CDR3nt: TGTGCCAGCAGCTTAAGGGGATCTAGCGGGACGACCTACGAGCAGTACTTC; CDR3aa: CASSLRGSSGTTYEQYF
v_gene: TRBV9; abundance: NA; d_gene: TRBD1; j_gene: TRBJ2-1; CDR3nt: TGTGCCAGCAGCGTAGTCACCGGGACAGGGGACAATGAGCAGTTCTTC; CDR3aa: CASSVVTGTGDNEQFF
v_gene: TRBV11-2; abundance: NA; d_gene: NA; j_gene: TRBJ2-7; CDR3nt: TGTGCCAGCAGCCGTGGACAGATCTCCTACGAGCAGTACTTC; CDR3aa: CASSRGQISYEQYF
v_gene: TRBV19; abundance: NA; d_gene: NA; j_gene: TRBJ1-1; CDR3nt: TGTGCCAGTAGTATGTCCCAGGACACTGAAGCTTTCTTT; CDR3aa: CASSMSQDTEAFF
v_gene: TRBV30; abundance: NA; d_gene: TRBD2; j_gene: TRBJ2-2; CDR3nt: TGTGCCTGGAGCCTGGGACTAGTAATCCCCGGGGAGCTGTTTTTT; CDR3aa: CAWSLGLVIPGELFF
v_gene: TRBV6-2/TRBV6-3; abundance: NA; d_gene: TRBD2; j_gene: TRBJ2-2; CDR3nt: TGTGCCAGCAGTTCCCTCGGACTAGCGGGAGGGTGGGCGAACACCGGGGAGCTGTTTTTT; CDR3aa: CASSSLGLAGGWANTGELFF
v_gene: TRBV5-1; abundance: NA; d_gene: TRBD2; j_gene: TRBJ2-1; CDR3nt: TGCGCCAGCAGCTTGGTAGCGGGAGTCGGCGATGAGCAGTTCTTC; CDR3aa: CASSLVAGVGDEQFF
v_gene: TRBV7-2; abundance: NA; d_gene: NA; j_gene: TRBJ1-5; CDR3nt: TGTGCCAGCAGCCCCGGGGGTGGGGATAGACAGAGTCAGCCCCAGCATTTT; CDR3aa: CASSPGGGDRQSQPQHF
v_gene: TRBV19; abundance: NA; d_gene: TRBD2; j_gene: TRBJ2-4; CDR3nt: TGTGCCAGTAGTAAAACTAGCGGGAGCTCTAAAAACATTCAGTACTTC; CDR3aa: CASSKTSGSSKNIQYF
v_gene: TRBV10-3; abundance: NA; d_gene: NA; j_gene: TRBJ2-7; CDR3nt: TGTGCCATCAGTGAGTCGCCGGGACAATCCGTCTCAGGCGGTGTCGAGCAGTACTTC; CDR3aa: CAISESPGQSVSGGVEQYF
v_gene: TRBV7-6; abundance: NA; d_gene: NA; j_gene: TRBJ1-3; CDR3nt: TGTGCCAGCAGCTTATGGGCGGGCAGCTCTGGAAACACCATATATTTT; CDR3aa: CASSLWAGSSGNTIYF
v_gene: TRBV12-3/TRBV12-4; abundance: once; d_gene: NA; j_gene: TRBJ1-2; CDR3nt: TGTGCCACGGAGGTAAACTATGGCTACACCTTC; CDR3aa: CATEVNYGYTF
v_gene: TRBV10-3; abundance: NA; d_gene: NA; j_gene: TRBJ2-2; CDR3nt: TGTGCCATCAGTGGCCTAGGTCAGGGGAACACCGGGGAGCTGTTTTTT; CDR3aa: CAISGLGQGNTGELFF
v_gene: TRBV19; abundance: NA; d_gene: TRBD2; j_gene: TRBJ2-5; CDR3nt: TGTGCCAGTAGTATTGGAGGACTAGCGGGAGGCCAAGAGACCCAGTACTTC; CDR3aa: CASSIGGLAGGQETQYF
v_gene: TRBV19; abundance: NA; d_gene: TRBD1; j_gene: TRBJ2-7; CDR3nt: TGTGCCAGTAGTAGGACAGGGAGGTACGAGCAGTACTTC; CDR3aa: CASSRTGRYEQYF
v_gene: TRBV4-3; abundance: NA; d_gene: NA; j_gene: TRBJ2-5; CDR3nt: TGCGCCAGCAGCCAAGATGGCTCAACCCAGTACTTC; CDR3aa: CASSQDGSTQYF
v_gene: TRBV3-1/TRBV3-2; abundance: NA; d_gene: TRBD1; j_gene: TRBJ1-4; CDR3nt: TGTGCCAGCAGCCATGCTCTTTTCCTGGGACAGATGGGGGAAAAACTGTTTTTT; CDR3aa: CASSHALFLGQMGEKLFF
v_gene: TRBV5-1; abundance: NA; d_gene: TRBD1; j_gene: TRBJ1-3; CDR3nt: TGCGCCAGCAGCTTGGCTGCGGGACAGGGTTCTGGAAACACCATATATTTT; CDR3aa: CASSLAAGQGSGNTIYF
v_gene: TRBV7-2; abundance: NA; d_gene: TRBD2; j_gene: TRBJ2-1; CDR3nt: TGTGCCAGCAGCTCCACGGCGGGAGTGCGGAATGAGCAGTTCTTC; CDR3aa: CASSSTAGVRNEQFF
v_gene: TRBV30; abundance: few; d_gene: TRBD1; j_gene: TRBJ1-1; CDR3nt: TGTGCCTGGTCGACCGGGACAGGGGACTTCAACACTGAAGCTTTCTTT; CDR3aa: CAWSTGTGDFNTEAFF
v_gene: TRBV28; abundance: few; d_gene: TRBD2; j_gene: TRBJ2-7; CDR3nt: TGTGCCAGCAGTTTGGGGCGGGAGCTTTTCTACGAGCAGTACTTC; CDR3aa: CASSLGRELFYEQYF
v_gene: TRBV5-1; abundance: NA; d_gene: NA; j_gene: TRBJ1-1; CDR3nt: TGCGCCAGCAGCTTGACACAGCCTAACACTGAAGCTTTCTTT; CDR3aa: CASSLTQPNTEAFF
v_gene: TRBV6-1; abundance: NA; d_gene: TRBD1; j_gene: TRBJ2-5; CDR3nt: TGTGCCAGCAGTGAAATATCAGGCAGGGGGCAAGAGACCCAGTACTTC; CDR3aa: CASSEISGRGQETQYF
v_gene: TRBV30; abundance: NA; d_gene: TRBD1; j_gene: TRBJ1-5; CDR3nt: TGTGCCTGGAGTGATTGGTTCGGACAGGGAGTCAATCAGCCCCAGCATTTT; CDR3aa: CAWSDWFGQGVNQPQHF
v_gene: TRBV19; abundance: NA; d_gene: TRBD2; j_gene: TRBJ2-3; CDR3nt: TGTGCCTGCAGACTAGCGGGAGGGCCTGGTACGCAGTATTTT; CDR3aa: CACRLAGGPGTQYF
v_gene: TRBV25-1; abundance: NA; d_gene: NA; j_gene: TRBJ1-2; CDR3nt: TGTGCCAGCAAGGGGGACGGCTATGGCTACACCTTC; CDR3aa: CASKGDGYGYTF
v_gene: TRBV9; abundance: once; d_gene: TRBD1; j_gene: TRBJ2-5; CDR3nt: TGTGCCAGCAGCTCCCGGGACAGGCACTATGCCCAGTACTTC; CDR3aa: CASSSRDRHYAQYF
v_gene: TRBV28; abundance: NA; d_gene: NA; j_gene: TRBJ1-1; CDR3nt: TGTGCCAGCAGTTTAGGGAGGGTGAACACTGAAGCTTTCTTT; CDR3aa: CASSLGRVNTEAFF
v_gene: TRBV2; abundance: NA; d_gene: NA; j_gene: TRBJ2-7; CDR3nt: TGTGCCAGCAGTGCCCCAGTGGGGGCCTCCTACGAGCAGTACTTC; CDR3aa: CASSAPVGASYEQYF
v_gene: TRBV5-4; abundance: NA; d_gene: NA; j_gene: TRBJ1-2; CDR3nt: TGTGCCAGCAGCCCACCTATGGACACTTACTATGGCTACACCTTC; CDR3aa: CASSPPMDTYYGYTF